The 17 T cell receptor beta chains in this list originate from one sample, sequenced in a study of blood T cell repertoires in COVID-19. Here immunoSEQ multiplex PCR was the method, and the copy in TCRdb shows in-frame clones only, minus some. The sample includes fewer than 450,000 clones, approximately 91% of them seen just once. Sequencing was performed on PBMCs or T cells enriched from blood (not recorded which). The source is a woman in her 40s with acute COVID-19.

This chain links TRBV11-2 with TRBJ1-2, with D possibly TRBD1 on 6 matching bases. V lost 2 bases and J 2 bases, leaving 9 bases between the germline ends. The length of the CDR3 is 14 residues. Germline values: CDR1 SGHAT, CDR2 FQNNGV. The CDR3 coding sequence is TGTGCCAGCAGCTTATACGGACAGAACTATGGCTACACCTTC. It is translated as CASSLYGQNYGYTF.

J is TRBJ2-2 and V is TRBV4-1; a weak D match, TRBD2 (6 bases). The CDR3 is 16 residues long. The germline V gene has CDR1 MGHRA and CDR2 YSYEKL. The V gene lost 3 bases and the J gene lost 2 bases, with 13 bases spanning the gap. This chain's CDR3 is CASSQAGTRNTGELFF. CDR3 nucleotide sequence: TGCGCCAGCAGCCAGGCCGGGACTCGTAACACCGGGGAGCTGTTTTTT.

The V gene is TRBV5-5, the J gene TRBJ2-2; 7 bases fit TRBD1. Germline assignment: CDR1 SGHKS and CDR2 YYEKEE (reference sequence). The CDR3 totals 14 residues. V lost 1 base, J lost 3 bases, and 0 bases stayed unmatched. The CDR3 bases are TGTGCCAGCAGCTTGCAGGGGGACACCGGGGAGCTGTTTTTT. It translates to CASSLQGDTGELFF.

The chain couples TRBV6-5 to TRBJ2-3, with TRBD2 as a possible D gene (5 bases). Between the trimmed V and J ends, which lost 10 bases and 0 bases, there was a span of 17 bases. Germline V gives CDR1 MNHEY, CDR2 SVGAGI. The CDR3 length is 15 residues. CDR3 coding DNA: TGTGCCACCGGGGATCCACTTTATAGCACAGATACGCAGTATTTT. Protein: CATGDPLYSTDTQYF.

The gene calls are TRBV5-1 and TRBJ1-1, with D perhaps matching TRBD1 (5 bases). Germline V gene sequence: CDR1 SGHRS, CDR2 YFSETQ. Deletions cut 4 bases from V and 1 base from J, with 11 bases between. The CDR3 is 14 amino acids. CDR3 region: CASSNRTGNTEAFF. The DNA of the CDR3 is TGCGCCAGCAGCAACAGGACGGGGAACACTGAAGCTTTCTTT.

The chain has TRBV7-9 and TRBJ2-7; possible D gene TRBD1, 5 bases. Trimming removed 5 bases at V and 2 bases at J, with 13 bases between. Germline V CDR1 and CDR2: SEHNR, FQNEAQ (reference sequence). The CDR3 sequence is 14 residues long. The CDR3 reads CASSSRVGTYEQYF. The CDR3 DNA sequence: TGTGCCAGCAGCAGCAGGGTTGGCACCTACGAGCAGTACTTC.

This clone came up once. This sequence joins TRBV19 and TRBJ2-7, with 7 bases that match TRBD1. Per the germline V gene, CDR1 is LNHDA and CDR2 is SQIVND (reference sequence). V shed 2 bases, J shed 3 bases, and the junction held 7 bases outside the gene matches. This CDR3 spans 15 amino acids. The CDR3 is CASSILGTANYEQYF. The DNA of the CDR3 is TGTGCCAGTAGTATACTGGGGACAGCTAACTACGAGCAGTACTTC.

The chain carries TRBV15 and TRBJ2-2; 7 bases are a match to TRBD1. CDR1 LNHNV and CDR2 YYDKDF come from the germline V gene (reference sequence). The CDR3 contains 16 residues. The trim removed 0 bases at V and 6 bases at J, leaving 7 bases unmatched. The CDR3 here is CATSRDFAGGSGELFF. The CDR3 nucleotides read TGTGCCACCAGCAGAGATTTTGCAGGGGGTTCCGGGGAGCTGTTTTTT.

This clone was observed a few times. This sequence joins TRBV5-1 and TRBJ1-5; D gene unclear. V lost 0 bases, J lost 1 base, and 11 bases lay in between. The CDR3 has 16 residues. Germline CDR1 and CDR2: SGHRS and YFSETQ. CDR3: CASSLGSAGSNQPQHF. As DNA, the CDR3 is TGCGCCAGCAGCTTGGGGTCAGCAGGAAGCAATCAGCCCCAGCATTTT.

CDR3 nucleotide sequence: TGTGCCAGCAGCTTCTCAAGGACAGGGGGCCGGAATTCACCCCTCCACTTT. This encodes CASSFSRTGGRNSPLHF. The chain couples TRBV13 to TRBJ1-6; 11 nucleotides line up with TRBD1. V was pared by 3 bases and J by 7 bases, with 8 bases of the junction left unmatched. Germline lookup yields CDR1 PRHDT and CDR2 FYEKMQ (reference sequence). The CDR3 sequence is 17 residues long.

V gene TRBV19 combines with J gene TRBJ1-2; 10 nucleotides match TRBD1. The CDR3 totals 17 residues. V shed 4 bases and J 4 bases; nucleotides not matched to a gene: 12. Germline CDR1 and CDR2: LNHDA and SQIVND (reference sequence). The CDR3 is CASSTRQGANFFYGYTF. The CDR3 bases are TGTGCCAGTAGTACCAGACAGGGGGCGAACTTTTTCTATGGCTACACCTTC.

V usage is TRBV6-5 and J usage is TRBJ2-3; TRBD2 is a possible D gene (6 bases). The length of the CDR3 is 16 residues. V dropped 3 bases and J dropped 0 bases, with 13 bases sitting between them. The V gene's germline CDR1 is MNHEY and CDR2 SVGAGI. The DNA of the CDR3 is TGTGCCAGCAGTTATACCGCCGGGGGTAGCACAGATACGCAGTATTTT. It yields the protein CASSYTAGGSTDTQYF.

This clone has a single count. This chain joins TRBV7-9 and TRBJ1-1, with a weak D call TRBD1 (6 bases). This CDR3 contains 12 residues. Germline lookup yields CDR1 SEHNR and CDR2 FQNEAQ (reference sequence). Trimming cost V 9 bases and J 3 bases, with 11 bases left between them. This CDR3 is CASRSGDTEAFF. The CDR3 region has the DNA TGTGCCAGTCGATCAGGGGACACTGAAGCTTTCTTT.

This chain connects TRBV30 to TRBJ2-3; D is perhaps TRBD1 (6 bases). The CDR3 spans 15 residues. CDR1 GTSNPN and CDR2 SVGIG come from the germline V gene (reference sequence). V gave up 0 bases and J gave up 2 bases, with 12 bases separating them. CDR3 coding DNA: TGTGCCTGGAGTGTGGGACACTCGAACACAGATACGCAGTATTTT. It specifies CAWSVGHSNTDTQYF.

The rearrangement joins TRBV5-1 to TRBJ2-5, with TRBD2 matching over 10 bases. The CDR3 length is 15 residues. The V gene end was trimmed by 1 base and the J gene end by 4 bases; junction bases not matched to a gene: 4. Germline CDR1 is SGHRS and CDR2 is YFSETQ. Written as DNA, the CDR3 is TGCGCCAGCAGCTTGAGTCTAGCGGGGGTAGAGACCCAGTACTTC. Amino acid sequence: CASSLSLAGVETQYF.

The V gene is TRBV5-1, the J gene TRBJ2-7; D unresolved. The germline gives CDR1 SGHRS, CDR2 YFSETQ. This CDR3 has 14 residues. V shed 0 bases and J shed 2 bases, with 9 bases lying between them. The CDR3 reads CASSLVLPAYEQYF. The CDR3 bases are TGCGCCAGCAGCTTGGTGCTACCCGCCTACGAGCAGTACTTC. Full variable domain (outside the CDR3, taken from reference TRBV5-1 and TRBJ2-7): KAGVTQTPRYLIKTRGQQVTLSCSPISGHRSVSWYQQTPGQGLQFLFEYFSETQRNKGNFPGRFSGRQFSNSRSEMNVSTLELGDSALYLCASSLVLPAYEQYFGPGTRLTVT.

This clone has only one observation. The chain carries TRBV10-3 and TRBJ2-4; 12 bases map to TRBD2. The CDR3 sequence is 16 residues long. J lost 0 bases, V lost 5 bases, and 2 bases had no gene match. CDR1 ENHRY and CDR2 SYGVKD come from the germline V gene. CDR3: CAISTSGGLAKNIQYF. The CDR3 region has the DNA TGTGCCATCAGTACTAGCGGGGGGTTAGCCAAAAACATTCAGTACTTC.